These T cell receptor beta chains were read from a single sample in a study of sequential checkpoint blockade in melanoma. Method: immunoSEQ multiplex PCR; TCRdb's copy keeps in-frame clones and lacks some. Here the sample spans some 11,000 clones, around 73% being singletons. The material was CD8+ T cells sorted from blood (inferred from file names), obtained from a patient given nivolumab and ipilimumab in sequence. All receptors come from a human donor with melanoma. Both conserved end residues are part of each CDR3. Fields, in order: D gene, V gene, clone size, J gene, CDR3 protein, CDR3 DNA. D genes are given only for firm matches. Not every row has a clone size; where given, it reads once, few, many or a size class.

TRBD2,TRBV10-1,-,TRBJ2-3,CAARIAGASDTQYF,TGCGCCGCCCGGATAGCGGGGGCCTCAGATACGCAGTATTTT
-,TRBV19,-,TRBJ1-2,CASSILSGAGYTF,TGTGCCAGTAGTATACTCTCAGGGGCCGGCTACACCTTC
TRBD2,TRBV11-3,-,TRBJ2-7,CASSPRLAGVLSEQYF,TGTGCCAGCAGCCCTAGACTAGCGGGAGTTCTGTCTGAGCAGTACTTC
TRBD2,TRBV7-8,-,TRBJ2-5,CASSPLAGGKETQYF,TGTGCCAGCAGTCCTCTAGCGGGGGGGAAGGAGACCCAGTACTTC
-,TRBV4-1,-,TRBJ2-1,CASSLDWDGSRNNEQFF,TGCGCCAGCAGCCTGGATTGGGACGGGAGCCGTAACAATGAGCAGTTCTTC
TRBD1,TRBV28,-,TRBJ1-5,CASQNRGNQPQHF,TGTGCCAGCCAAAACAGGGGGAATCAGCCCCAGCATTTT
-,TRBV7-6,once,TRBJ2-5,CASSLDQQVSQETQYF,TGTGCCAGCAGCTTGGACCAACAGGTTTCACAAGAGACCCAGTACTTC
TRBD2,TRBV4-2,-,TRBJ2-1,CASSQGSAGPYNEQFF,TGTGCCAGCAGCCAAGGCTCAGCGGGGCCCTACAATGAGCAGTTCTTC
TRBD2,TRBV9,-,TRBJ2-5,CASSVGKREGETQYF,TGTGCCAGCAGCGTAGGGAAGCGGGAGGGGGAGACCCAGTACTTC
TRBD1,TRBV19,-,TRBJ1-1,CASSLGLGQGLNTEAFF,TGTGCCAGTAGTCTCGGACTAGGACAGGGACTGAACACTGAAGCTTTCTTT
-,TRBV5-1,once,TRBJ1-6,CASSLIPTTTQYNSPLHF,TGCGCCAGCAGCTTGATCCCAACAACCACACAATATAATTCACCCCTCCACTTT
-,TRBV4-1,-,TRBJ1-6,CASSPYPGQENSPLHF,TGCGCCAGCAGCCCCTACCCAGGGCAGGAAAATTCACCCCTCCACTTT
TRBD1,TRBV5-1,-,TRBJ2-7,CASSGRTGAAYEQYF,TGCGCCAGCAGCGGGAGGACAGGGGCGGCCTACGAGCAGTACTTC
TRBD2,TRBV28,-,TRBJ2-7,CASSLPTKAGPGLAGGSYEQYF,TGTGCCAGCAGTTTACCCACCAAGGCAGGACCGGGACTAGCGGGAGGGTCCTACGAGCAGTACTTC
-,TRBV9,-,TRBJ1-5,CASSVGGPNQPQHF,TGTGCCAGCAGCGTCGGGGGGCCGAATCAGCCCCAGCATTTT
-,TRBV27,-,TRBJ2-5,CASRTSRGAQETQYF,TGTGCCAGCAGGACCTCCAGGGGGGCTCAAGAGACCCAGTACTTC
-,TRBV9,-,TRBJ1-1,CASSFGQNTEAFF,TGTGCCAGCAGCTTCGGACAGAACACTGAAGCTTTCTTT
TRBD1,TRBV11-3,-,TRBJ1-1,CASSQTGGRTEAFF,TGTGCCAGCAGCCAGACAGGGGGCCGAACTGAAGCTTTCTTT
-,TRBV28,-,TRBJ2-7,CASSFPPLGRPYEQYF,TGTGCCAGCAGTTTCCCCCCCCTAGGCAGACCCTACGAGCAGTACTTC
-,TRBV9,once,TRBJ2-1,CASSVGGGIGNNEQFF,TGTGCCAGCAGCGTAGGTGGCGGGATAGGTAACAATGAGCAGTTCTTC
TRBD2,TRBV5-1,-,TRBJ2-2,CASSPTSGIAGELFF,TGCGCCAGCAGCCCGACTAGCGGAATAGCCGGGGAGCTGTTTTTT
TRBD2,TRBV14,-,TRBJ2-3,CASSQVASGGADTQYF,TGTGCCAGCAGCCAAGTAGCTAGCGGGGGTGCAGATACGCAGTATTTT
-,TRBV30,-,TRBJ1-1,CAWIPARNTEAFF,TGTGCCTGGATACCCGCCAGGAACACTGAAGCTTTCTTT
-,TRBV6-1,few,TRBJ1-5,CASRESGDSNQPQHF,TGTGCCAGCAGAGAATCAGGCGATAGCAATCAGCCCCAGCATTTT
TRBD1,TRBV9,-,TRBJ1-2,CASSANPDRGRANYGYTF,TGTGCCAGCAGCGCCAACCCGGACAGGGGACGAGCTAACTATGGCTACACCTTC
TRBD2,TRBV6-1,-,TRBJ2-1,CASSEGGGSYNEQFF,TGTGCCAGCAGTGAAGGGGGGGGCTCCTACAATGAGCAGTTCTTC
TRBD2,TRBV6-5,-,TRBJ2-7,CASSLGGGSYEQYF,TGTGCCAGCAGTTTAGGCGGGGGAAGCTACGAGCAGTACTTC
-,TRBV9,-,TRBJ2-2,CASSVSNTGELFF,TGTGCCAGCAGCGTTTCAAACACCGGGGAGCTGTTTTTT
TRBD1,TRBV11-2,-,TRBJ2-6,CASTHTHNLDRDGANVLTF,TGTGCCAGCACCCATACCCACAATTTGGACAGGGATGGGGCCAACGTCCTGACTTTC
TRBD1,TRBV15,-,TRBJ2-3,CATSSRRMDRGFDSTDTQYF,TGTGCCACCAGCAGCCGCCGAATGGACAGGGGTTTTGATAGCACAGATACGCAGTATTTT
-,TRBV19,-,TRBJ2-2,CASIYSPGTGELFF,TGTGCCAGTATTTACAGCCCGGGGACCGGGGAGCTGTTTTTT
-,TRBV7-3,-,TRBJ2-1,CASSLTRRAPYNEQFF,TGTGCCAGCAGCTTAACGCGCCGAGCCCCCTACAATGAGCAGTTCTTC
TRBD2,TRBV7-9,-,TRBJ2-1,CASSSPGGGRATEQFF,TGTGCCAGCAGCTCTCCCGGGGGCGGGAGGGCCACGGAGCAGTTCTTC
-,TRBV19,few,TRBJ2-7,CASSIAHISYEQYF,TGTGCCAGTAGTATAGCACACATCTCCTACGAGCAGTACTTC